A single TCR beta chain is shown here with its context. A few counts support this clone. No antigen is known for it. Per-nucleotide qualities are absent, and no much larger clonotype sits a single base away. Each donor gave one peripheral blood draw, averaging approximately 0.11 L, which was collected into heparinised tubes. Naive, central memory, regulatory and stem cell-like memory CD4+ T cells were sorted on a BD FACSAria II using a panel including CD45RO, CCR7, CD25, CD127, CD95 and CD27. A purity above 95% was achieved for all sorted populations. Right away, PBMCs were isolated by Lymphoprep density gradient centrifugation and were stained directly, with no culture step. So that batch effects would be minimized, each experiment stained and sorted samples in pairs, pairing one healthy donor with one patient. The entire isolated RNA was reverse transcribed using the High Capacity cDNA Reverse Transcription Kit, and thus expressed TCRB transcripts were sequenced. Deep immunoSEQ sequencing was performed on naive, central memory and regulatory T cell samples, with an average of around 3.5 million total reads per sample. After sorted cells were lysed in RLT buffer, RNA was extracted with DNase-treated RNeasy Micro or Mini kits, with the choice depending on cell number. To prevent cross-contamination, every cell subset was processed on its own, while patient and healthy donor samples were processed together. The immunoSEQ multiplex PCR was used to amplify TCRB sequences from cDNA, yielding 87-bp fragments that span the CDR3 region. Sequencing of the amplicons was performed on the Illumina HiSeq platform. In the source study's methods: Synthetic template baselines were used to correct PCR bias computationally, reads within Hamming distance 2 were collapsed, and singletons that could not be merged were discarded. Reads were aligned to IMGT to assign V, D and J genes, CDR3 length, and insertions or deletions at six rearrangement sites. Within each subset, clonotype counts were normalized to sorted cell number, after which true diversity and Gini coefficients were computed with the tcR R package. The overlap coefficient, calculated on TCRB nucleotide sequences, was used to measure repertoire sharing. As stored in TCRdb, this immuneACCESS dataset retains in-frame rearrangements with V and J assigned. A fraction of the clones does not appear; measured against another copy, unresolved V genes explain less than half of the discrepancy, and the remainder lacks a known reason. V, J and clone size derive from that table, while D and trimming were established from the DNA sequence. The sample yields some 200,000 clones; about a tenth were counted once. The ten largest clonotypes hold approximately 1.5% of the sample.

The CDR3 covers 13 residues, taking in both the cysteine and the phenylalanine. The entry retains the CDR3 DNA only, 39 bases that are in frame from base 1. CDR1 and CDR2 (SQVTM, ANQGSEA) derive from the germline V gene. Between the V and J ends, shortened by 6 bases and 4 bases respectively, the junction contains 15 bases. These data originate in a study of beta chain features in type 1 diabetes listed by TCRdb under 2018. For the study in its entirety: Mean age, gender distribution, total cell number and subset yield did not differ between patients and healthy donors. The study compared TCRB repertoires of sorted circulating CD4+ T cell subsets between recently diagnosed type 1 diabetes patients and matched healthy donors. Regulatory and stem cell-like memory subsets were obtained from only 8 patients and about 8 healthy donors, while naive and central memory subsets were obtained from all 30 or so donors. Across all samples, some 100,000,000 sorted cells were examined, and cell number per subset correlated strongly with RNA yield. General findings and caveats noted by the study authors: A moderate but significant shortening of TCRB CDR3 length was observed in type 1 diabetes patients in all four CD4+ subsets. Because cDNA rather than genomic DNA was sequenced, highly expressing activated cells could have been over-represented, although no difference in activation and CD3 levels was found between groups. Only small numbers of individuals were included in the HLA sub-analyses, which left unresolved whether HLA type had any influence on TCRB rearrangement. The naive, central memory and regulatory TCRB repertoires appeared to resemble one another more closely among patients than among healthy donors. Patients with type 1 diabetes made fewer insertions and deleted more nucleotides at VDJ recombination sites, implying thymic rearrangement abnormalities. Shorter templates might be favored by PCR, yet because patient and control samples were amplified and corrected together, any such skew would affect both groups equally.

The TCR sequence derives from a young man in good health. Sequenced input: central memory CD4+ T cells from blood. The chain employs TRBV29-1 and TRBJ2-5; the D match is possibly TRBD1 or TRBD2, with 5 bases aligned in each. The nucleotides read TGCAGCGTGTCACCCGGGACGAGAGAGACCCAGTACTTC. Its translation is CSVSPGTRETQYF.